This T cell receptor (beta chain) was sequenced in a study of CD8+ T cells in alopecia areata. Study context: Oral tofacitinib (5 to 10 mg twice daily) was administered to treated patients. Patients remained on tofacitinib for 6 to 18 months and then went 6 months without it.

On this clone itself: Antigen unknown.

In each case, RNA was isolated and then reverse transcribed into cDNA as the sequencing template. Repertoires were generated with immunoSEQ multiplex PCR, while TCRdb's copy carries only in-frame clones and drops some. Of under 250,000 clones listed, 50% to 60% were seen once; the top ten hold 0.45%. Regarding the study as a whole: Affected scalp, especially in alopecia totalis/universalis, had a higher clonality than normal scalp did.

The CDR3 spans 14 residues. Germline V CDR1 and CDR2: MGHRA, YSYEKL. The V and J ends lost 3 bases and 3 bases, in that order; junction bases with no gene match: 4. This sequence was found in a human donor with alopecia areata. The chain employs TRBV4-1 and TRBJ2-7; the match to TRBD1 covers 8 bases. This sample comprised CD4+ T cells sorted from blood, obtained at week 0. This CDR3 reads CASSHQDRDYEQYF. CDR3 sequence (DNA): TGCGCCAGCAGCCACCAGGACAGGGACTACGAGCAGTACTTC.